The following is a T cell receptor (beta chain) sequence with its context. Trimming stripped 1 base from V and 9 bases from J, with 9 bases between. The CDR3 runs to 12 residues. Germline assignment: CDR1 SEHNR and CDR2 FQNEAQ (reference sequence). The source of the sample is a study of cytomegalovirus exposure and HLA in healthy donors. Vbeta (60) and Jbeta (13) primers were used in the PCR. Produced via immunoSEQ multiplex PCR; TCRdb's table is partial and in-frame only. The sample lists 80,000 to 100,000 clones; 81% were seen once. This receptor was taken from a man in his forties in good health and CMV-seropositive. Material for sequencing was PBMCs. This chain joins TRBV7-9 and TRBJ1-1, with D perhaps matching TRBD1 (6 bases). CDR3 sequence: CASSLGQGKAFF. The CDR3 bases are TGTGCCAGCAGCTTAGGGCAGGGGAAAGCTTTCTTT.